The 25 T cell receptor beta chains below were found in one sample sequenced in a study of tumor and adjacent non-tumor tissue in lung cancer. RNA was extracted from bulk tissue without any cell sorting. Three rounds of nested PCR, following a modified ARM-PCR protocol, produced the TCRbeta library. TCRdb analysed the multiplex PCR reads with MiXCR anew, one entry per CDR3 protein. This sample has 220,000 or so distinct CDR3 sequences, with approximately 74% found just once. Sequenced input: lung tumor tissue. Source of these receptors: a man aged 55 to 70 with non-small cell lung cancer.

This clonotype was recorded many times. CDR3 in amino acids: CASSTPRTGGITGELFF. CDR3 DNA sequence: TGTGCCAGCAGTACCCCACGGACGGGGGGAATCACCGGGGAGCTGTTTTTT. The chain employs TRBV6-5 and TRBJ2-2; 7 bases are a match to TRBD2. Trimming at V came to 5 bases and at J to 4 bases, leaving 13 bases not matched to a gene. There are 17 residues in the CDR3. The germline CDR1 and CDR2 sequences are MNHEY and SVGAGI.

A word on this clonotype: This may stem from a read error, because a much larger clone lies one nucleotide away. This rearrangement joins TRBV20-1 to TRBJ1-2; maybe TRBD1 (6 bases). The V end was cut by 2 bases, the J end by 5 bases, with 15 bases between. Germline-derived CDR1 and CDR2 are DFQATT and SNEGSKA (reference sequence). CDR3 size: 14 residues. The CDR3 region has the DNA TGCAGTGCTAGATGGACAGTGGGATATTATGGCTACACCTTC. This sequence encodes CSARWTVGYYGYTF.

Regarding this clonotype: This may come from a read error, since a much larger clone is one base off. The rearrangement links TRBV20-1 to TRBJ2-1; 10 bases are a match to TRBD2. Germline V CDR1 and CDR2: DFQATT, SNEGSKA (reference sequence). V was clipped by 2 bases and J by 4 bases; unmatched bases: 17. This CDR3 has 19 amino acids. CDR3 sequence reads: CSARPLGRSGGARYNEQFF. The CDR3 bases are TGCAGTGCTAGACCCCTCGGGAGAAGCGGGGGGGCCCGGTACAATGAGCAGTTCTTC.

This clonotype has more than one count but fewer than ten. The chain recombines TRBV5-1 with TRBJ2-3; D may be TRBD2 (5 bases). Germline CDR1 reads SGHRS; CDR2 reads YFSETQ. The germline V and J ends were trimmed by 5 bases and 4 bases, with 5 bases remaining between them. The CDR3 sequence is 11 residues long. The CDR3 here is CASRRADTQYF. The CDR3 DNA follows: TGCGCCAGCAGGCGGGCAGATACGCAGTATTTT.

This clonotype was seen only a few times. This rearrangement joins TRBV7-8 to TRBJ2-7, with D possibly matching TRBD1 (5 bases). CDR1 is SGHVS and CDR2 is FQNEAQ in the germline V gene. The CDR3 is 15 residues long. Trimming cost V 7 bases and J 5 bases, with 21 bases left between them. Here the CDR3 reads CASTPSGGRVHEQYF. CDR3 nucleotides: TGTGCCAGCACCCCCTCGGGTGGCAGGGTCCACGAGCAGTACTTC.

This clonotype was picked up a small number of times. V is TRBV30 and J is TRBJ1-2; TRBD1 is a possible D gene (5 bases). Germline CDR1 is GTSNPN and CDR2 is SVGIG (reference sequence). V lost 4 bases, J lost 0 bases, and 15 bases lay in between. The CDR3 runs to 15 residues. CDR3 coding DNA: TGTGCCTGGACTAGGGACTACGTAGCTAACTATGGCTACACCTTC. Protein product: CAWTRDYVANYGYTF.

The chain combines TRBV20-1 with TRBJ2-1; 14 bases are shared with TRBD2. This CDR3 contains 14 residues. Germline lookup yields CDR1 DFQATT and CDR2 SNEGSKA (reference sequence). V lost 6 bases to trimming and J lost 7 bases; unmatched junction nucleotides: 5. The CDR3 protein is CSAGTSGSLNEQFF. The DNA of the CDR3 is TGCAGTGCAGGGACTAGCGGGAGCCTTAATGAGCAGTTCTTC.

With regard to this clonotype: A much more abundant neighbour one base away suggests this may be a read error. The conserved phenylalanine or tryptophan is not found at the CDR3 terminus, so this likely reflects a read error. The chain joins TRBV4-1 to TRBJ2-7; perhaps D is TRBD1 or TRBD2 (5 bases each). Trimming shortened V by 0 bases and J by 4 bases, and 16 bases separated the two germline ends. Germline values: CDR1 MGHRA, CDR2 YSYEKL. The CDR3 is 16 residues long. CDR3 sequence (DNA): TGCGCCAGCAGCCAAGATTTTGGGGACGTAATATACGAGCAGTACATC. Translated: CASSQDFGDVIYEQYI.

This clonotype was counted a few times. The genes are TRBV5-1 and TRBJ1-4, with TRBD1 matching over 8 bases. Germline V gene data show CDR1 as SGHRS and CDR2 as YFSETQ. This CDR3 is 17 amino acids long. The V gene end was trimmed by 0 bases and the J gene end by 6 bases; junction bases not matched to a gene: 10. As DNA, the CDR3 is TGCGCCAGCAGCTTGGATTCCGGTACAGGGGGAGATGAAAAACTGTTTTTT. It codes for CASSLDSGTGGDEKLFF.

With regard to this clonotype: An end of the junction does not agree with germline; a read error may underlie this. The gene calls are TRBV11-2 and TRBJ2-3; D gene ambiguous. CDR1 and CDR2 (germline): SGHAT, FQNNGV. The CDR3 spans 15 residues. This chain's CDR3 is CASSFFLEVPDTQCF. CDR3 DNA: TGTGCCAGCAGCTTTTTCCTAGAGGTGCCAGATACGCAGTGTTTT. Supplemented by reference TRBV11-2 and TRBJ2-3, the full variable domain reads EAGVAQSPRYKIIEKRQSVAFWCNPISGHATLYWYQQILGQGPKLLIQFQNNGVVDDSQLPKDRFSAERLKGVDSTLKIQPAKLEDSAVYLCASSFFLEVPDTQCFGPGTRLTVL.

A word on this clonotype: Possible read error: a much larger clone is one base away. CDR3 DNA: TGTGCCAGCAGTTTCATGCAGGGAGGGCTGTTCTTC. Translation: CASSFMQGGLFF. V is TRBV12-3 or TRBV12-4 and J is TRBJ2-1, with 7 nucleotides matching TRBD2. V dropped 3 bases and J dropped 15; count of bases not matched to a gene: 8. CDR3 length: 12 amino acids.

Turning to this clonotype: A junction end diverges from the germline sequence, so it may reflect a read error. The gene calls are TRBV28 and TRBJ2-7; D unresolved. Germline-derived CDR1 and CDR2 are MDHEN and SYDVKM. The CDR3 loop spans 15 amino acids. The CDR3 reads CASSPQQWGGHEQNF. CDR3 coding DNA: TGTGCCAGCAGCCCGCAACAGTGGGGTGGCCACGAGCAGAACTTC.

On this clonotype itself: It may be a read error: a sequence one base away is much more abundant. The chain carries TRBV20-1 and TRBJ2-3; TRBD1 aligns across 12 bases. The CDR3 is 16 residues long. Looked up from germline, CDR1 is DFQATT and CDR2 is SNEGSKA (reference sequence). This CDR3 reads CSASRRDRGRTDTQNF. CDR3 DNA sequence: TGCAGTGCTTCACGCCGGGACAGGGGGCGCACAGATACGCAGAATTTT.

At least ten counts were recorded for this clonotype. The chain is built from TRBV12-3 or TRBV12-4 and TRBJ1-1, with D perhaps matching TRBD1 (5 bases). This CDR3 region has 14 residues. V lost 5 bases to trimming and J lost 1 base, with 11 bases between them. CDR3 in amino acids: CASSQGRRNTEAFF. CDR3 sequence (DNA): TGTGCCAGCAGTCAGGGACGGAGGAACACTGAAGCTTTCTTT.

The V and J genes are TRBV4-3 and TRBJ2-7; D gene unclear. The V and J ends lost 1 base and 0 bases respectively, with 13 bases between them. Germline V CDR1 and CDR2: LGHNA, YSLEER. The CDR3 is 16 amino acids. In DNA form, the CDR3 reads TGCGCCAGCAGCCAAGGAGAAGGAACTATCTCCTACGAGCAGTACTTC. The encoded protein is CASSQGEGTISYEQYF.

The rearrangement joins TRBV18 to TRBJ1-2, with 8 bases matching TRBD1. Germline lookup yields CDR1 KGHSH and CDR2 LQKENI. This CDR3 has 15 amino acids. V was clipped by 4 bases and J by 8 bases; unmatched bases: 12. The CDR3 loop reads CASSRLTGVERGYTF. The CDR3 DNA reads TGTGCCAGCTCACGATTGACAGGGGTTGAGCGCGGCTACACCTTC.

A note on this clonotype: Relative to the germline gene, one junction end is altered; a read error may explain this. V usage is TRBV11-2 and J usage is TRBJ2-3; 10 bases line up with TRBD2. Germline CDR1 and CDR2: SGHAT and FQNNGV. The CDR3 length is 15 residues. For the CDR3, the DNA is TGTGCCGGCAGCTTGTTAGCGGGAGGAGGAGATACCCAGTATTTT. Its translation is CAGSLLAGGGDTQYF.

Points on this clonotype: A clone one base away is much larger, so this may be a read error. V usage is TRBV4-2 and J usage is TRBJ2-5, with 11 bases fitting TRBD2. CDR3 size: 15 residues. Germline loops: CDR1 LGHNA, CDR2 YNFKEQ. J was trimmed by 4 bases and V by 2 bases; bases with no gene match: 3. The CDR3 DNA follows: TGTGCCAGCAGCCAAAGCCTAGCGGGGGGAGAGACCCAGTACTTC. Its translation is CASSQSLAGGETQYF.

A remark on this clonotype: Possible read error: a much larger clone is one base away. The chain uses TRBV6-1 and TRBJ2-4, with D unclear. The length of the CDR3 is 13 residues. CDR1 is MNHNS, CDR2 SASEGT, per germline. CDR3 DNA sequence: TGTGCCAGCAGTGGAGAGTCCGTAAACATTCACTACTTC. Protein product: CASSGESVNIHYF.

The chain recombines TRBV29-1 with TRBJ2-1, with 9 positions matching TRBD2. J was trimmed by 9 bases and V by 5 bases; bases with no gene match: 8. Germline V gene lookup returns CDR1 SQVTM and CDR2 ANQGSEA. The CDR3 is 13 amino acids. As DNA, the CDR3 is TGCAGCGTTTCTAGCGGGATCATCGGTGAGCAGTTCTTC. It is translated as CSVSSGIIGEQFF.

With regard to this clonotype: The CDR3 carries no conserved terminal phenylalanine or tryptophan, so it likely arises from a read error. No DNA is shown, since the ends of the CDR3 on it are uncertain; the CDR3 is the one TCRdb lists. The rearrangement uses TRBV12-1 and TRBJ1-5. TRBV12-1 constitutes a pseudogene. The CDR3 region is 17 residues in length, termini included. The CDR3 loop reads CASSKKFPSWNNQPQHL.

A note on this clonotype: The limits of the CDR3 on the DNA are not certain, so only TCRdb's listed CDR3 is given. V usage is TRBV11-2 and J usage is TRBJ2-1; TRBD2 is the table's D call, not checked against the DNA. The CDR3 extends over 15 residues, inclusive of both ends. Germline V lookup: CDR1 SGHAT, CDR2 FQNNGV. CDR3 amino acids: CASSYLVGGGNELFF.

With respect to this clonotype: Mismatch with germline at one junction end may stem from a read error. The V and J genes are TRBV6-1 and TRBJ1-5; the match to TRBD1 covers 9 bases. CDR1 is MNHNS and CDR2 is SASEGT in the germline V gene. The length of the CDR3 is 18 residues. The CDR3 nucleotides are TGTGCCAACAGTAGCACAAACAGGGGGCTTACGAGCAATCAGCCCCAGCATTTT. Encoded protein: CANSSTNRGLTSNQPQHF.

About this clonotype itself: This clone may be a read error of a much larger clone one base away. The CDR3, as DNA: TGCGGTGCTAGATCTAGGGCTAGCGGATCCTACGAGCAGTACTTC. Translating it yields CGARSRASGSYEQYF. The rearrangement links TRBV20-1 to TRBJ2-7, with TRBD2 identical over 7 bases. The germline V gene encodes CDR1 DFQATT and CDR2 SNEGSKA (reference sequence). CDR3 length equals 15 residues.

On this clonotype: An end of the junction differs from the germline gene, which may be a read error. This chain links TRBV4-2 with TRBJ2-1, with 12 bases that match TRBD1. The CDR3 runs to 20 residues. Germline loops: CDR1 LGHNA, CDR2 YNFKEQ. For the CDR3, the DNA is TGTGTCAGCAGCCAAGTAGCGGGACAGGGGGCTTCCAGCTCCTACAATGAGCAGTTCTTC. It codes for CVSSQVAGQGASSSYNEQFF.